The rows below give T cell receptor beta chains drawn from one sample of a study of T cell responses to AZD1222 COVID-19 vaccine. The table came from immunoSEQ multiplex PCR; TCRdb's copy has only in-frame clones and leaves some out. The sample has around 150,000 clones; approximately 90% are singletons. Specimen: peripheral blood, collected on day 0 of AZD1222 vaccination. The source of these receptors is an adult in good health. CDR3s include the opening cysteine and the closing phenylalanine or tryptophan. A D gene is named only where the DNA matches it firmly.

j_call v_call d_call cdr3_length cdr3_aa
TRBJ2-7 TRBV7-9 . 16 CASSLLSAGPTVEQYF
TRBJ1-1 TRBV7-3 TRBD1 16 CASSLSPRGANTEAFF
TRBJ1-4 TRBV19 . 20 CASSIDLARAPHASNEKLFF
TRBJ2-2 TRBV7-6 . 13 CASSQSNTGELFF
TRBJ1-2 TRBV5-1 TRBD1 13 CASSLQGEYGYTF
TRBJ1-2 TRBV28 TRBD1 13 CASKETGGLGYTF
TRBJ1-4 TRBV7-8 . 13 CASSRGYNEKLFF
TRBJ1-2 TRBV6-2/TRBV6-3 . 14 CASSYPLASYGYTF
TRBJ2-3 TRBV10-3 TRBD2 14 CAISDSSGGDTQYF
TRBJ1-2 TRBV4-2 TRBD1 16 CASSQAAGQGNYGYTF
TRBJ2-7 TRBV14 TRBD2 18 CASSRYGTSGRPDYEQYF
TRBJ1-2 TRBV27 . 13 CASTGDINYGYTF
TRBJ1-2 TRBV28 . 13 CASSVGRDYGYTF
TRBJ1-2 TRBV7-9 TRBD1 16 CASSSSRTGGIDGYTF
TRBJ2-1 TRBV5-5 TRBD2 15 CASSLSSGGSDEQFF
TRBJ2-5 TRBV28 TRBD2 15 CASSTDSGIRETQYF
TRBJ1-1 TRBV2 TRBD1 14 CASSDLRGRTEAFF
TRBJ2-3 TRBV5-1 TRBD2 15 CASSPGTGGSDTQYF
TRBJ1-5 TRBV7-8 . 17 CASSLVGWSCSNQPQHF
TRBJ1-5 TRBV29-1 TRBD1 15 CSVALGQGSNQPQHF
TRBJ1-2 TRBV5-1 . 12 CASRKSEDGYTF
TRBJ1-1 TRBV5-1 . 15 CASSLGPQWNTEAFF
TRBJ2-2 TRBV11-2 . 16 CASSLGGVRVGGELFF
TRBJ1-1 TRBV7-3 . 14 CASSLLAGGTEAFF
TRBJ2-1 TRBV11-3 . 16 CASSPLRGSSYNEQFF
TRBJ1-1 TRBV28 . 15 CASSLPAGQYTEAFF
TRBJ1-4 TRBV6-1 . 14 CASSDDATNEKLFF
TRBJ1-6 TRBV5-1 TRBD1 15 CASSLEQGYTSPLHF
TRBJ1-2 TRBV4-3 . 13 CASSLLGGGGYTF
TRBJ2-3 TRBV6-6 . 11 CASSVTDTQYF
TRBJ1-1 TRBV27 . 16 CASSLSASISNTEAFF
TRBJ2-6 TRBV28 . 15 CASSRVRAGANVLTF
TRBJ1-3 TRBV6-5 . 15 CASSSRTYSGNTIYF
TRBJ1-3 TRBV14 TRBD1 17 CASSQEAWTGPGNTIYF
TRBJ2-6 TRBV27 . 16 CASSDARGVGANVLTF
TRBJ2-1 TRBV19 . 13 CASSADSYNEQFF
TRBJ2-2 TRBV5-5 TRBD1 15 CASSLGDRVAGELFF
TRBJ2-2 TRBV11-2 . 14 CASSFGGGGGELFF
TRBJ1-2 TRBV3-1/TRBV3-2 TRBD1 17 CASSSPGQPLSNYGYTF
TRBJ1-1 TRBV5-1 . 12 CASSEQNTEAFF
TRBJ1-1 TRBV2 . 16 CASTPPGPVMNTEAFF
TRBJ2-7 TRBV10-3 TRBD2 16 CAISEGSGRGSYEQYF
TRBJ1-1 TRBV6-5 . 14 CASSRDGRPTEAFF
TRBJ1-2 TRBV6-5 . 12 CASNRQEWGYTF
TRBJ2-5 TRBV7-9 . 15 CASSLDGGAQETQYF
TRBJ1-1 TRBV28 . 19 CASSLISSRETFMNTEAFF
TRBJ1-6 TRBV5-8 TRBD1 14 CASSLDRGNSPLHF
TRBJ2-7 TRBV30 TRBD1 14 CAWTDRGSSYEQYF
TRBJ1-5 TRBV4-2 TRBD1 17 CASSQDLGQGLNQPQHF
TRBJ1-2 TRBV28 TRBD1 15 CASRAPGQILYGYTF